One sample yielded the 27 T cell receptor beta chains listed below, sequenced in a study of shared T cell receptors in the human thymus. Measured with immunoSEQ multiplex PCR; TCRdb has only the in-frame clones, and not every one. The sample yields roughly 660,000 clones, around nine tenths seen once. The sample also formed part of further work on human thymus T cells.

The specimen sequenced was thymocytes. The receptors derive from a boy under two years old with a congenital heart defect.

V and J are TRBV6-1 and TRBJ1-3; TRBD1 matches at 7 bases. The CDR3 runs to 16 residues. CDR1 MNHNS and CDR2 SASEGT come from the germline V gene. J was trimmed by 0 bases and V by 7 bases; bases with no gene match: 9. The CDR3 region has the DNA TGTGCCAGCATTGAGCCGGGACAGCTCTCTGGAAACACCATATATTTT. Its translation is CASIEPGQLSGNTIYF.

This chain joins TRBV5-6 and TRBJ1-5, with 9 bases lining up with TRBD1. The CDR3 consists of 14 residues. Germline V gene data show CDR1 as SGHDT and CDR2 as YYEEEE. After removal of 4 bases from V and 4 bases from J, the junction contained 3 bases not matched to a gene. The CDR3 nucleotides read TGTGCCAGCAGCGGGGGACAGGGAAATCAGCCCCAGCATTTT. Protein product: CASSGGQGNQPQHF.

The chain links TRBV27 to TRBJ1-4; the D gene is possibly TRBD1 (5 bases). The CDR3 extends over 16 amino acids. Germline V gene sequence: CDR1 MNHEY, CDR2 SMNVEV (reference sequence). V was trimmed by 2 bases and J by 3 bases, leaving 13 bases between them. The CDR3: CASSLGATGANEKLFF. CDR3 DNA: TGTGCCAGCAGTTTAGGGGCGACTGGGGCTAATGAAAAACTGTTTTTT.

The chain combines TRBV6-1 with TRBJ2-7; 7 bases match TRBD1. The CDR3 runs 12 residues. J lost 4 bases, V lost 6 bases, and 3 bases had no gene match. Germline V gene sequence: CDR1 MNHNS, CDR2 SASEGT. CDR3 nucleotides: TGTGCCAGCAGGGGGACAGAGTACGAGCAGTACTTC. Translated, it gives CASRGTEYEQYF.

The genes are TRBV2 and TRBJ1-3, with 9 bases aligning to TRBD1. This CDR3 has 15 residues. V dropped 6 bases and J dropped 3; count of bases not matched to a gene: 6. Germline CDR1 and CDR2: SNHLY and FYNNEI. As DNA, the CDR3 is TGTGCCAGCAGGGCAACAGGGGGCAGTGGAAACACCATATATTTT. Translation: CASRATGGSGNTIYF.

This clone appeared a single time. This rearrangement joins TRBV5-1 to TRBJ2-1; 11 bases are shared with TRBD2. The CDR3 covers 18 residues. Germline CDR1 SGHRS, CDR2 YFSETQ. V was pared by 5 bases and J by 4 bases, with 14 bases of the junction left unmatched. CDR3: CASRPGTSGDGLYNEQFF. Written as DNA, the CDR3 is TGCGCCAGCAGGCCCGGGACTAGCGGAGATGGACTTTACAATGAGCAGTTCTTC. Full variable domain (remainder filled in from reference TRBV5-1 and TRBJ2-1): KAGVTQTPRYLIKTRGQQVTLSCSPISGHRSVSWYQQTPGQGLQFLFEYFSETQRNKGNFPGRFSGRQFSNSRSEMNVSTLELGDSALYLCASRPGTSGDGLYNEQFFGPGTRLTVL.

The chain couples TRBV6-1 to TRBJ2-1, with 11 bases identical to TRBD2. The CDR3 covers 16 residues. V was clipped by 0 bases and J by 4 bases; unmatched bases: 2. In germline, CDR1 is MNHNS, CDR2 SASEGT. The CDR3 reads CASSEATSGEYNEQFF. Written as DNA, the CDR3 is TGTGCCAGCAGTGAAGCGACTAGCGGGGAATACAATGAGCAGTTCTTC.

The chain has TRBV19 and TRBJ2-7; TRBD1 might be the D (6 bases). The germline V gene encodes CDR1 LNHDA and CDR2 SQIVND (reference sequence). Trimming removed 5 bases from V and 4 bases from J, with 9 bases in between. The CDR3 is 12 amino acids. In DNA, the CDR3 is TGTGCCAGTAGTGGGGGCTGGTACGAGCAGTACTTC. The encoded protein is CASSGGWYEQYF.

This clone was seen just once. V and J are TRBV5-5 and TRBJ2-5; TRBD2 is a possible D gene (5 bases). CDR1 is SGHKS, CDR2 YYEKEE, per germline (reference sequence). Trimming shortened V by 7 bases and J by 3 bases, and 16 bases separated the two germline ends. The CDR3 contains 14 residues. CDR3 amino acids: CASAQRRGKETQYF. CDR3 nucleotide sequence: TGTGCCAGCGCCCAGCGGAGAGGTAAAGAGACCCAGTACTTC.

The rearrangement joins TRBV4-1 to TRBJ2-3; 13 bases fit TRBD2. V lost 0 bases, J lost 1 base, and 4 bases stayed unmatched. Germline-derived CDR1 and CDR2 are MGHRA and YSYEKL. The CDR3 sequence is 18 residues long. Here the CDR3 reads CASSQELAGGPGTDTQYF. CDR3 nucleotide sequence: TGCGCCAGCAGCCAAGAACTAGCGGGAGGGCCTGGCACAGATACGCAGTATTTT.

The V and J genes are TRBV4-3 and TRBJ1-3; D is possibly TRBD1 (6 bases). Germline CDR1 LGHNA, CDR2 YSLEER. Trimming removed 1 base at V and 0 bases at J, with 19 bases between. The CDR3 length is 19 residues. The CDR3 protein is CASSQGPAGGRGSGNTIYF. DNA of the CDR3: TGCGCCAGCAGCCAAGGACCTGCGGGGGGCCGGGGCTCTGGAAACACCATATATTTT.

This chain uses TRBV11-3 with TRBJ2-7; D is uncertain. V gave up 3 bases and J gave up 7 bases, with 16 bases separating them. Per germline, CDR1 SGHNT and CDR2 YENEEA. This CDR3 has 14 residues. DNA for the CDR3: TGTGCCAGCAGCTTCCCTAAACCCCTCGGGGAGCAGTACTTC. Residues: CASSFPKPLGEQYF.

This chain uses TRBV9 with TRBJ1-4, with TRBD1 matching over 11 bases. CDR3 size: 16 residues. Germline V gene data show CDR1 as SGDLS and CDR2 as YYNGEE. Trimming took 4 bases from V and 6 from J; bases not matched to a gene: 8. CDR3 residues: CASSPLVGQGDEKLFF. Written as DNA, the CDR3 is TGTGCCAGCAGCCCTCTCGTGGGACAGGGGGATGAAAAACTGTTTTTT.

The V and J genes are TRBV6-6 and TRBJ2-7; 7 bases match TRBD1. The CDR3 covers 15 residues. CDR1 and CDR2 from the germline V gene are MNHNY and SVGAGI (reference sequence). The J segment lost 4 bases and the V segment lost 5 bases, leaving 11 bases of the junction unmatched. For the CDR3, the DNA is TGTGCCAGCAGTAATAGGGACAGCACCGAGTACGAGCAGTACTTC. It codes for CASSNRDSTEYEQYF.

The gene calls are TRBV9 and TRBJ2-1, with 12 bases aligning to TRBD2. This CDR3 region has 15 residues. Looked up from germline, CDR1 is SGDLS and CDR2 is YYNGEE. The V segment lost 3 bases and the J segment 5 bases; nucleotides outside the gene matches: 3. The CDR3: CASSGRTSGDNEQFF. The CDR3 nucleotides read TGTGCCAGCAGCGGACGGACTAGCGGGGACAATGAGCAGTTCTTC.

The V and J genes are TRBV28 and TRBJ2-7; 9 bases agree with TRBD1. Germline V gives CDR1 MDHEN, CDR2 SYDVKM. This CDR3 has 15 amino acids. V gave up 6 bases and J gave up 5 bases; unmatched junction bases: 11. The chain's CDR3 is CASSLGGQGQHEQYF. The CDR3 DNA reads as TGTGCCAGCAGCTTGGGGGGACAGGGTCAGCACGAGCAGTACTTC.

V usage is TRBV18 and J usage is TRBJ2-7, with 7 nucleotides matching TRBD1. The CDR3 runs to 14 residues. Germline V gives CDR1 KGHSH, CDR2 LQKENI. J gave up 1 base and V 6 bases, and 6 bases lay outside the gene matches. This CDR3 is CASSPGQNSYEQYF. CDR3 sequence (DNA): TGTGCCAGCTCTCCGGGACAGAATTCCTACGAGCAGTACTTC.

This chain links TRBV7-2 with TRBJ1-1; D is unresolved. CDR1 SGHTA and CDR2 FQGNSA come from the germline V gene. Trimming pared 5 bases from V and 7 bases from J, leaving 14 bases between. The CDR3 runs 13 residues. The CDR3 is CASSPSFRCEAFF. The CDR3 DNA sequence: TGTGCCAGCAGCCCTAGCTTCCGTTGTGAAGCTTTCTTT.

The rearrangement links TRBV11-2 to TRBJ2-7, with 10 positions matching TRBD1. The length of the CDR3 is 15 residues. Looked up from germline, CDR1 is SGHAT and CDR2 is FQNNGV. The junction had 3 bases not matched to a gene; V was cut back by 1 base and J by 3 bases. The CDR3 sequence: CASSLGGDRGYEQYF. The CDR3 DNA sequence: TGTGCCAGCAGCTTAGGGGGGGACAGGGGCTACGAGCAGTACTTC.

This clone occurred once. This rearrangement joins TRBV30 to TRBJ1-1; unclear D gene. The CDR3 is made up of 11 amino acids. Germline CDR1 GTSNPN, CDR2 SVGIG (reference sequence). V was pared by 4 bases and J by 4 bases, with 7 bases between. This CDR3 is CAWKEATEAFF. As DNA, the CDR3 is TGTGCCTGGAAGGAGGCCACTGAAGCTTTCTTT.

The chain recombines TRBV20-1 with TRBJ1-1, with D tentatively TRBD1 (5 bases). V was pared by 2 bases and J by 11 bases, with 12 bases between. CDR1 and CDR2 (germline): DFQATT, SNEGSKA (reference sequence). This CDR3 contains 11 residues. The CDR3 coding sequence is TGCAGTGCTAGATCCTGGGGGGACGCTTTCTTT. It translates to CSARSWGDAFF.

This clone turned up a few times. The rearrangement joins TRBV4-3 to TRBJ2-7; tentative D call: TRBD1 (8 bases). V was pared by 4 bases and J by 4 bases, with 14 bases between. The CDR3 is made up of 14 amino acids. Germline CDR1 LGHNA, CDR2 YSLEER. The CDR3 coding sequence is TGCGCCAGCAGCCTCACAGGGGGGGAATACGAGCAGTACTTC. Protein product: CASSLTGGEYEQYF.

The CDR3 region is CASRPGQLYNEKLFF. CDR3 sequence (DNA): TGCGCCAGCAGACCAGGACAGCTCTATAATGAAAAACTGTTTTTT. The rearrangement uses TRBV5-1 and TRBJ1-4, with TRBD1 as a possible D gene (6 bases). The CDR3 covers 15 residues. Germline loops: CDR1 SGHRS, CDR2 YFSETQ. Trimming removed 5 bases at V and 4 bases at J, with 15 bases between.

This rearrangement joins TRBV4-2 to TRBJ1-4, with 10 bases matching TRBD1. CDR3 length equals 16 residues. V trimming: 1 base; J trimming: 7 bases; junction bases outside the gene matches: 6. CDR1 and CDR2 (germline): LGHNA, YNFKEQ. Here the CDR3 reads CASSQGRDRGPEKLFF. DNA of the CDR3: TGTGCCAGCAGCCAAGGCAGGGACAGGGGCCCTGAAAAACTGTTTTTT.

V and J are TRBV13 and TRBJ2-7, with 13 bases fitting TRBD2. V was pared by 0 bases and J by 0 bases, with 8 bases of the junction left unmatched. Germline V lookup: CDR1 PRHDT, CDR2 FYEKMQ (reference sequence). This CDR3 comprises 19 residues. The CDR3 nucleotides are TGTGCCAGCAGCTTAGGAGAGACTAGCGGGAGGAGGTACTCCTACGAGCAGTACTTC. Amino acids: CASSLGETSGRRYSYEQYF. The variable domain in full, completed from reference TRBV13 and TRBJ2-7, reads AAGVIQSPRHLIKEKRETATLKCYPIPRHDTVYWYQQGPGQDPQFLISFYEKMQSDKGSIPDRFSAQQFSDYHSELNMSSLELGDSALYFCASSLGETSGRRYSYEQYFGPGTRLTVT.

J is TRBJ2-4 and V is TRBV29-1, with a weak D call TRBD2 (5 bases). The CDR3 length is 13 residues. The V gene's germline CDR1 is SQVTM and CDR2 ANQGSEA. Trimming took 5 bases from V and 0 from J, leaving 8 bases between them. The CDR3 reads CSVRDGAKNIQYF. The CDR3 region has the DNA TGCAGCGTTCGGGATGGAGCCAAAAACATTCAGTACTTC.

The V gene is TRBV13, the J gene TRBJ1-4, with 12 bases identical to TRBD1. CDR1 and CDR2 (germline): PRHDT, FYEKMQ (reference sequence). After removal of 3 bases from V and 7 bases from J, the junction contained 6 bases not matched to a gene. CDR3 length: 16 amino acids. The CDR3 loop reads CASSLGTGGDGEKLFF. The CDR3 coding sequence is TGTGCCAGCAGCTTGGGGACAGGGGGCGACGGTGAAAAACTGTTTTTT.